A selection of T cell receptor beta chains follows, all from one sample in a study of vaccination and CD4 T cells after COVID-19. TCRdb fed the PCR reads into MiXCR, producing one record per CDR3 protein. The table records about 8,800 distinct CDR3 sequences, around 60% of them present only once. Which antigens these TCRs recognize remains unknown. The material was cultured CD4+ T cells from blood, obtained after SARS-CoV-2 vaccination. These TCRs come from a human donor with COVID-19. Each CDR3 is given with its conserved first and last residue. A D gene is named only where the DNA matches it firmly. Clone size, where shown, is once, few, many, or a class for clones that have expanded.

J: TRBJ1-1; D: TRBD1; size: -; V: TRBV20-1; DNA: TGCAGTAAGCTACAGGGGACCACTGAAGCTTTCTTT; CDR3: CSKLQGTTEAFF
J: TRBJ1-2; D: TRBD1; size: -; V: TRBV19; DNA: TGTGCCTCCCGGACAGGGAACTCTGGCTACACCTTC; CDR3: CASRTGNSGYTF
J: TRBJ2-5; D: TRBD1; size: few; V: TRBV20-1; DNA: TGCAGTGCTTTAATGGACAGGGGCTATGAGACCCAGTACTTC; CDR3: CSALMDRGYETQYF
J: TRBJ2-3; D: -; size: -; V: TRBV7-2; DNA: TGTGCCAGCAGCTCCTATGATACGCAGTATTTT; CDR3: CASSSYDTQYF
J: TRBJ2-2; D: TRBD1; size: -; V: TRBV7-9; DNA: TGTGCCAGCAGCCTTGGACAGGGGACCACCGGGGAGCTGTTTTTT; CDR3: CASSLGQGTTGELFF
J: TRBJ2-7; D: TRBD1; size: -; V: TRBV7-2; DNA: TGTGCCAGCAGGCGCAGGGACAGGGGAGGCTACGAGCAGTACTTC; CDR3: CASRRRDRGGYEQYF
J: TRBJ1-2; D: -; size: -; V: TRBV7-9; DNA: TGTGCCAGCAGCTTAGCGGGTGGGGGTCATGGCTACACCTTC; CDR3: CASSLAGGGHGYTF
J: TRBJ1-1; D: -; size: few; V: TRBV20-1; DNA: TGCAGTGCTAGAGGGGAGGCAGGGGCGCTTATAGCTGAAGCTTTCTTT; CDR3: CSARGEAGALIAEAFF
J: TRBJ1-5; D: -; size: -; V: TRBV4-1; DNA: TGCGCCAGCGGCCAAGGGCAGGGAGGCAATCAGCCCCAGCATTTT; CDR3: CASGQGQGGNQPQHF
J: TRBJ1-1; D: -; size: -; V: TRBV7-2; DNA: TGTGCCAGCAGCTCCCAGACAGCCATGAACACTGAAGCTTTCTTT; CDR3: CASSSQTAMNTEAFF
J: TRBJ2-3; D: TRBD2; size: -; V: TRBV11-1; DNA: TGTGCCAGCAGCCAGCTAGCGGGAGCAACATACACAGATACGCAGTATTTT; CDR3: CASSQLAGATYTDTQYF
J: TRBJ2-1; D: TRBD2; size: -; V: TRBV20-1; DNA: TGCAGTGCTAGAGTCCGGCTAGCGGGGGAGTCAGAGCAGTTCTTC; CDR3: CSARVRLAGESEQFF
J: TRBJ1-1; D: TRBD1; size: -; V: TRBV27; DNA: TGTGCCAGCAGTTCGAGACAGGGGGTGGGCACTGAAGCTTTCTTT; CDR3: CASSSRQGVGTEAFF
J: TRBJ2-5; D: -; size: -; V: TRBV27; DNA: TGTGCCAGCAGCCCCCGCACTCAAGAGACCCAGTACTTC; CDR3: CASSPRTQETQYF
J: TRBJ1-2; D: TRBD1; size: -; V: TRBV7-9; DNA: TGTGCCAGCAGCCGTCCCGACAGGGAAAAAAGCTACACCTTC; CDR3: CASSRPDREKSYTF
J: TRBJ1-5; D: -; size: -; V: TRBV4-3; DNA: TGCGCCAGCAGCGTCCGAACTTCCAATCAGCCCCAGCATTTT; CDR3: CASSVRTSNQPQHF
J: TRBJ1-1; D: -; size: few; V: TRBV20-1; DNA: TGCAGTGCTCAAAGGGACTCATTGAACACTGAAGCTTTCTTT; CDR3: CSAQRDSLNTEAFF